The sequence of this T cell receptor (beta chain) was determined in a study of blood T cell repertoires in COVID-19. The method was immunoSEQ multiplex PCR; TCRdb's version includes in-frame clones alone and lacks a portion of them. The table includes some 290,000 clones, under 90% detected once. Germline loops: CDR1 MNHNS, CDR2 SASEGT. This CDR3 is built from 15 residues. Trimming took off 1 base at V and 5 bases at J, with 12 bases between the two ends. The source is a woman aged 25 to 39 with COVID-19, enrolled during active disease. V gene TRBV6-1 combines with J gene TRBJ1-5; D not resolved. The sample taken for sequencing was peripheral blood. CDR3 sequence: CASSEEGGVDQPQHF. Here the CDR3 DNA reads TGTGCCAGCAGTGAAGAGGGCGGGGTGGATCAGCCCCAGCATTTT.